A single sample is the source of the 15 T cell receptor beta chains below, sequenced in a study of T-cell memory formation after mild COVID-19. TCRdb re-called the 5' RACE reads with MiXCR, one entry per CDR3 protein. The data hold around 110,000 distinct CDR3 sequences, with about 15% observed a single time. The sequenced sample was PBMCs or a T cell subset sorted from them (not recorded which). Every receptor here comes from a man aged 18 to 30 who had mild COVID-19 (a few samples of this study predate the infection). Cell type and time point are not known.

The table lists this clonotype with many counts. The V gene is TRBV6-6, the J gene TRBJ1-5; D not certain. Germline lookup yields CDR1 MNHNY and CDR2 SVGAGI (reference sequence). The CDR3 has 15 amino acids. With 3 bases removed from V and 3 bases from J, the gap between germline ends came to 12 bases. This CDR3 is CASSYAENSNQPQHF. The CDR3 coding sequence is TGTGCCAGCAGTTATGCTGAGAACTCCAATCAGCCCCAGCATTTT.

The chain links TRBV7-8 to TRBJ2-1, with 7 bases matching TRBD2. V was clipped by 3 bases and J by 0 bases; unmatched bases: 11. This CDR3 comprises 18 residues. Germline V gene data show CDR1 as SGHVS and CDR2 as FQNEAQ. The CDR3 coding sequence is TGTGCCAGCAGCTTTTACGGGAGGACACTTCGCTCCTACAATGAGCAGTTCTTC. This sequence encodes CASSFYGRTLRSYNEQFF.

This clonotype was recorded many times. The chain carries TRBV4-3 and TRBJ1-3, with D possibly being TRBD1 (5 bases). This CDR3 spans 15 amino acids. CDR1 and CDR2 (germline): LGHNA, YSLEER. Trimming stripped 0 bases from V and 0 bases from J, with 6 bases between. The CDR3 DNA is TGCGCCAGCAGCCAAGAGGGGGGCTCTGGAAACACCATATATTTT. Its translation is CASSQEGGSGNTIYF.

This clonotype was counted ten times or more. This sequence joins TRBV6-6 and TRBJ2-7; perhaps TRBD1 as D (6 bases). Germline CDR1 reads MNHNY; CDR2 reads SVGAGI (reference sequence). Trimming shortened V by 6 bases and J by 3 bases, and 21 bases separated the two germline ends. This CDR3 region has 16 residues. CDR3 coding DNA: TGTGCCAGCAGCCTTCATCCCGGAACAGGGAACTACGAGCAGTACGTC. Its protein is CASSLHPGTGNYEQYV.

This clonotype came up a few times. The genes are TRBV29-1 and TRBJ2-2, with D maybe TRBD2 (6 bases). The germline gives CDR1 SQVTM, CDR2 ANQGSEA. V was pared by 3 bases and J by 5 bases, with 16 bases between. The CDR3 has 15 amino acids. The CDR3, as DNA: TGCAGCGTTGAGGGTGGAGGGGCAGATACCGGGGAGCTGTTTTTT. Protein product: CSVEGGGADTGELFF.

This clonotype was observed at least ten times. The chain has TRBV5-6 and TRBJ2-5; weak D call: TRBD1 (6 bases). CDR3 length: 14 amino acids. Deletions cut 2 bases from V and 5 bases from J, with 13 bases between. Germline CDR1 SGHDT, CDR2 YYEEEE. The CDR3 sequence is CASSFGRGYETQYF. In nucleotides, the CDR3 is TGTGCCAGCAGCTTCGGCAGGGGATATGAGACCCAGTACTTC. Based on the CDR3 plus reference TRBV5-6 and TRBJ2-5, the full variable domain is DAGVTQSPTHLIKTRGQQVTLRCSPKSGHDTVSWYQQALGQGPQFIFQYYEEEERQRGNFPDRFSGHQFPNYSSELNVNALLLGDSALYLCASSFGRGYETQYFGPGTRLLVL.

The rearrangement joins TRBV12-3 or TRBV12-4 to TRBJ2-7; D uncertain. The CDR3 length is 12 residues. V lost 6 bases to trimming and J lost 7 bases, with 13 bases between them. CDR3 coding DNA: TGTGCCAGCAGCCTGCTTTTCGGGGAGCAGTACTTC. Protein product: CASSLLFGEQYF.

The chain is built from TRBV6-2 or TRBV6-3 and TRBJ2-5; no clear D. From germline, CDR1 is MNHEY and CDR2 SVGEGT. With 4 bases removed from V and 2 bases from J, the gap between germline ends came to 8 bases. The CDR3 totals 13 residues. CDR3 residues: CASSLIGQETQYF. CDR3 DNA: TGTGCCAGCAGTTTAATCGGACAAGAGACCCAGTACTTC.

This chain connects TRBV12-3 or TRBV12-4 to TRBJ1-6; tentatively, D is TRBD1 (5 bases). This CDR3 is 12 amino acids long. Between the trimmed V and J ends, which lost 8 bases and 7 bases, there was a span of 9 bases. The CDR3: CASGTGNSPLHF. The CDR3, as DNA: TGTGCCAGCGGGACGGGGAATTCACCCCTCCACTTT.

This chain joins TRBV5-8 and TRBJ1-1; maybe TRBD1 (5 bases). This CDR3 has 15 residues. CDR1 is SGHTS, CDR2 YDEGEE, per germline. V was clipped by 4 bases and J by 4 bases, with 17 bases between them. In nucleotides, the CDR3 is TGTGCCAGCAGCCGCACGGCAGGGACGGGCACTGAAGCTTTCTTT. Its translation is CASSRTAGTGTEAFF.

V usage is TRBV12-5 and J usage is TRBJ2-7, with 8 bases that match TRBD2. Germline trimming cut 6 bases from V and 6 bases from J; bases unmatched to any gene: 10. In germline, CDR1 is LGHNT, CDR2 FRNRAP. This CDR3 is built from 14 residues. The CDR3 DNA reads TGTGCTAGTGGGTCTCCGGGACTAGTACTCGAGCAGTACTTC. It encodes CASGSPGLVLEQYF.

This clonotype has a handful of counts. The J gene is TRBJ2-1, the V gene TRBV5-1; 12 bases align to TRBD1. The CDR3 loop spans 15 amino acids. Germline CDR1 is SGHRS and CDR2 is YFSETQ. V gave up 5 bases and J gave up 7 bases; unmatched junction bases: 7. The CDR3 region has the DNA TGCGCCAGCAGAAGGGGACAGGGGGCGGCAAATGAGCAGTTCTTC. It encodes CASRRGQGAANEQFF.

This CDR3 is CSAQRSSSTDTQYF. CDR3 bases: TGCAGCGCCCAGAGGAGTTCTAGCACAGATACGCAGTATTTT. The chain recombines TRBV29-1 with TRBJ2-3, with D unresolved. CDR3 length equals 14 residues. Germline CDR1 reads SQVTM; CDR2 reads ANQGSEA. V gave up 7 bases and J gave up 0 bases, with 14 bases separating them.

The chain combines TRBV29-1 with TRBJ2-5; the D is unclear. The CDR3 totals 15 residues. The germline CDR1 and CDR2 sequences are SQVTM and ANQGSEA. Trimming cost V 6 bases and J 5 bases, with 22 bases left between them. The CDR3 region is CSVAKGSVVRETQYF. Written as DNA, the CDR3 is TGCAGCGTCGCAAAGGGATCGGTTGTCAGGGAGACCCAGTACTTC. Using reference TRBV29-1 and TRBJ2-5 for the parts outside the CDR3, the full variable domain is SAVISQKPSRDICQRGTSLTIQCQVDSQVTMMFWYRQQPGQSLTLIATANQGSEATYESGFVIDKFPISRPNLTFSTLTVSNMSPEDSSIYLCSVAKGSVVRETQYFGPGTRLLVL.

The chain has TRBV15 and TRBJ1-2, with D unresolved. The germline CDR1 and CDR2 sequences are LNHNV and YYDKDF (reference sequence). This CDR3 contains 17 residues. Trimming took off 0 bases at V and 1 base at J, with 15 bases between the two ends. In DNA form, the CDR3 reads TGTGCCACCAGCAGAGATCTCTCGGAGGGCCATAACTATGGCTACACCTTC. It is translated as CATSRDLSEGHNYGYTF.